Sequencing of this TCR beta chain was carried out in a study of blood T cell repertoires in COVID-19. Study as a whole: Samples came from the United States, Italy and Spain, spanning acute and convalescent COVID-19.

This clone was seen a single time. Only in-frame clones appear in the TCRdb table, and some are missing; sequencing was by immunoSEQ multiplex PCR. The sample lists about 79,000 clones, around nine tenths occurring once. The CDR3 has 15 residues. Trimming stripped 4 bases from V and 4 bases from J, with 17 bases between. The germline V gene has CDR1 SGDLS and CDR2 YYNGEE. V gene TRBV9 combines with J gene TRBJ1-2; D call uncertain. This sequence was found in a man aged 65 to 85 with active or convalescent COVID-19. The specimen sequenced was peripheral blood. CDR3 amino acids: CASSRTPEGTYGYTF. CDR3 sequence (DNA): TGTGCCAGCAGCCGCACCCCGGAGGGAACCTATGGCTACACCTTC. Variable domain in full (rest from reference TRBV9 and TRBJ1-2): DSGVTQTPKHLITATGQRVTLRCSPRSGDLSVYWYQQSLDQGLQFLIQYYNGEERAKGNILERFSAQQFPDLHSELNLSSLELGDSALYFCASSRTPEGTYGYTFGSGTRLTVV.